The 32 T cell receptor beta chains presented below share a single source sample, sequenced in a study of T-cell reconstitution after alpha-beta-depleted transplantation in children. Preparation of the TCRbeta library used unique molecular identifiers. TCRdb reanalysed the PCR reads using MiXCR and keeps one entry per CDR3 protein. This table holds around 490,000 distinct CDR3 sequences, over 10% found once. The sample was PBMCs, mostly from graft donor cells, taken 180 days after TCRalphabeta/CD19-depleted stem cell transplant. Receptors were obtained from a female patient aged 2-10 years who had a stem cell transplant for aplastic anemia, so the T cells may come from the graft donor.

This clonotype was observed a few times. The gene calls are TRBV28 and TRBJ2-5; D is unresolved. The CDR3 is 13 residues long. Germline assignment: CDR1 MDHEN and CDR2 SYDVKM. V shed 7 bases and J shed 1 base, with 10 bases lying between them. The CDR3 DNA reads TGTGCCAGCAACTTAATCATCCAAGAGACCCAGTACTTC. Protein sequence: CASNLIIQETQYF.

The J gene is TRBJ2-7, the V gene TRBV18, with 8 bases aligning to TRBD1. Germline values: CDR1 KGHSH, CDR2 LQKENI. The CDR3 consists of 15 residues. Trimming removed 1 base from V and 5 bases from J; junction bases left unmatched: 7. This CDR3 reads CASSPLGTGVDEQYF. CDR3 DNA sequence: TGTGCCAGCTCACCACTTGGGACAGGAGTGGACGAGCAGTACTTC.

This clonotype was seen a few times. The gene calls are TRBV12-3 or TRBV12-4 and TRBJ2-3, with a tentative D call TRBD2 (5 bases). V lost 5 bases, J lost 2 bases, and 17 bases lay in between. The CDR3 runs 16 residues. The CDR3 spells CASSITGNPPTDTQYF. CDR3 DNA sequence: TGTGCCAGCAGTATCACCGGGAATCCGCCCACAGATACGCAGTATTTT.

In DNA, the CDR3 is TGTGCCAGCAGTGTTGGCCAGAACTACAATGAGCAGTTCTTC. Protein product: CASSVGQNYNEQFF. The gene calls are TRBV6-1 and TRBJ2-1; D is undetermined. This CDR3 is built from 14 residues. The ends were cut back, 4 bases at V and 3 bases at J, with 10 bases in the middle. Looked up from germline, CDR1 is MNHNS and CDR2 is SASEGT.

The J gene is TRBJ2-7, the V gene TRBV7-2, with D hard to call. The germline V gene encodes CDR1 SGHTA and CDR2 FQGNSA. The CDR3 is made up of 13 amino acids. The CDR3 DNA sequence: TGTGCCAGCAGCACCGAGGTTACCTATGAGCAGTACGTC. Protein sequence: CASSTEVTYEQYV.

This clonotype was seen only a few times. V usage is TRBV7-9 and J usage is TRBJ2-7; D may be TRBD1 (6 bases). The germline gives CDR1 SEHNR, CDR2 FQNEAQ (reference sequence). The CDR3 has 13 amino acids. The V gene lost 6 bases and the J gene lost 3 bases, with 12 bases spanning the gap. CDR3 amino acids: CASSVGQLYEQYF. CDR3 sequence (DNA): TGTGCCAGCAGTGTAGGACAGCTCTACGAGCAGTACTTC.

The chain uses TRBV12-5 and TRBJ2-5, with D possibly TRBD1 on 8 matching bases. Per germline, CDR1 LGHNT and CDR2 FRNRAP. The V end was cut by 2 bases, the J end by 2 bases, with 21 bases between. CDR3 length: 18 amino acids. CDR3 sequence reads: CASGLIRTGTTRQETQYF. The CDR3 DNA reads as TGTGCTAGTGGTTTGATCAGGACAGGGACTACCCGACAAGAGACCCAGTACTTC.

The chain employs TRBV5-1 and TRBJ2-1, with 12 bases aligning to TRBD2. CDR1 SGHRS and CDR2 YFSETQ come from the germline V gene. CDR3 length: 18 residues. V lost 4 bases to trimming and J lost 4 bases; unmatched junction nucleotides: 12. The CDR3 coding sequence is TGCGCCAGCAGCCCGGCGGAACTAGCGGGAGGTCTTTACAATGAGCAGTTCTTC. Protein sequence: CASSPAELAGGLYNEQFF.

This clonotype was seen ten or more times. The chain joins TRBV24-1 to TRBJ2-4, with a tentative D call TRBD1 (6 bases). The CDR3 loop spans 14 amino acids. CDR1 is KGHDR, CDR2 SFDVKD, per germline. V lost 8 bases and J 2 bases, leaving 12 bases between the germline ends. This CDR3 reads CATKQQGPKNIQYF. The CDR3 bases are TGTGCCACCAAACAACAGGGTCCCAAAAACATTCAGTACTTC.

The chain employs TRBV28 and TRBJ1-1, with D maybe TRBD1 (6 bases). This CDR3 region has 15 residues. CDR1 is MDHEN and CDR2 is SYDVKM in the germline V gene. Trimming stripped 5 bases from V and 10 bases from J, with 23 bases between. DNA of the CDR3: TGTGCCAGCAGTCTTTCCAGGGGTTTATCGGTTGGAGCTTTCTTT. Protein sequence: CASSLSRGLSVGAFF.

The CDR3: CASSNPGLARGGDTQYF. The CDR3 DNA follows: TGTGCCAGCAGTAATCCGGGACTAGCCCGTGGAGGAGATACGCAGTATTTT. This chain links TRBV6-1 with TRBJ2-3; 9 nucleotides match TRBD2. In germline, CDR1 is MNHNS, CDR2 SASEGT. CDR3 size: 17 residues. The V segment lost 5 bases and the J segment 5 bases; nucleotides outside the gene matches: 14.

The chain uses TRBV28 and TRBJ2-5, with 8 nucleotides matching TRBD2. V shed 3 bases and J 0 bases; nucleotides not matched to a gene: 6. Germline CDR1 reads MDHEN; CDR2 reads SYDVKM. The CDR3 is 16 residues long. The CDR3 DNA follows: TGTGCCAGCAGTTTTCTAGCGGGCGGGTACCAAGAGACCCAGTACTTC. This sequence encodes CASSFLAGGYQETQYF.

The chain employs TRBV12-3 or TRBV12-4 and TRBJ2-3; no definite D call. V lost 6 bases to trimming and J lost 0 bases, with 13 bases between them. This CDR3 comprises 15 residues. The DNA for the CDR3 is TGTGCCAGCAGAGGCGGTTACGCTAGCACAGATACGCAGTATTTT. Protein: CASRGGYASTDTQYF.

Ten or more counts support this clonotype. This chain links TRBV20-1 with TRBJ2-1, with 7 bases lining up with TRBD1. The trim removed 6 bases at V and 8 bases at J, leaving 13 bases unmatched. This CDR3 is built from 14 residues. In germline, CDR1 is DFQATT, CDR2 SNEGSKA (reference sequence). The CDR3 is CSAPSGGTWYEQFF. The CDR3 DNA reads TGCAGTGCACCATCAGGGGGAACTTGGTATGAGCAGTTCTTC.

This clonotype was seen ten or more times. The V call is TRBV27, the J call TRBJ2-2; 9 bases agree with TRBD1. The V segment lost 5 bases and the J segment 9 bases; nucleotides outside the gene matches: 13. CDR1 MNHEY and CDR2 SMNVEV come from the germline V gene (reference sequence). The CDR3 is 16 amino acids. CDR3 region: CASSEGTGIFYRELFF. The CDR3 DNA reads TGTGCCAGCAGTGAAGGGACAGGGATTTTTTACCGGGAGCTGTTTTTT.

This clonotype was counted at least ten times. This rearrangement joins TRBV7-2 to TRBJ1-5; tentatively, D is TRBD1 (5 bases). The CDR3 contains 12 residues. The V gene's germline CDR1 is SGHTA and CDR2 FQGNSA. V was trimmed by 4 bases and J by 7 bases, leaving 8 bases between them. The DNA of the CDR3 is TGTGCCAGCAGCTCAGGGATCCAGCCCCAGCATTTT. Residues: CASSSGIQPQHF.

CDR3 region: CAPMEGPTGELFF. DNA for the CDR3: TGTGCTCCGATGGAGGGGCCGACCGGGGAGCTGTTTTTT. This chain links TRBV7-9 with TRBJ2-2; D possibly corresponds to TRBD2 (6 bases). Germline CDR1 SEHNR, CDR2 FQNEAQ (reference sequence). This CDR3 is built from 13 residues.

This clonotype appeared many times. The chain is built from TRBV20-1 and TRBJ1-4; 10 bases are shared with TRBD1. Trimming took 3 bases from V and 7 from J; bases not matched to a gene: 5. CDR3 size: 14 residues. From germline, CDR1 is DFQATT and CDR2 SNEGSKA (reference sequence). CDR3 loop: CSASSGTGVEKLFF. The CDR3 DNA reads as TGCAGTGCTAGTTCCGGGACAGGGGTTGAAAAACTGTTTTTT.

The chain combines TRBV10-2 with TRBJ2-2, with D possibly TRBD1 on 6 matching bases. CDR3 size: 15 residues. Trimming removed 6 bases at V and 9 bases at J, with 20 bases between. In germline, CDR1 is WSHSY, CDR2 SAAADI. The CDR3 nucleotides are TGCGCCAGCAGCATTAATTTTGACAGGCTGCGGGAGCTGTTTTTT. Residues: CASSINFDRLRELFF.

The rearrangement uses TRBV7-7 and TRBJ2-3; the D is unclear. Germline V gene sequence: CDR1 SSHAT, CDR2 FNYEAQ (reference sequence). The CDR3 totals 17 residues. V was shortened by 5 bases and J by 1 base, with 19 bases between the two germline ends. The CDR3 reads CASSPQFVGYGTDTQYF. The CDR3 DNA follows: TGTGCCAGCAGCCCCCAATTCGTCGGCTATGGCACAGATACGCAGTATTTT.

This clonotype showed up just a few times. The CDR3 loop is CASSQRQDVEQYV. CDR3 nucleotide sequence: TGTGCCAGCAGTCAAAGACAGGACGTCGAGCAGTACGTC. The rearrangement uses TRBV6-1 and TRBJ2-7, with D tentatively TRBD1 (6 bases). Germline loops: CDR1 MNHNS, CDR2 SASEGT. The V end lost 5 bases, the J end lost 6 bases, and 14 bases lay between the germline ends. This CDR3 is built from 13 residues.

This clonotype was counted many times. The chain is built from TRBV29-1 and TRBJ2-1; the match to TRBD2 covers 8 bases. The trim removed 7 bases at V and 6 bases at J, leaving 11 bases unmatched. This CDR3 region has 14 residues. Per germline, CDR1 SQVTM and CDR2 ANQGSEA. In nucleotides, the CDR3 is TGCAGCGGTCGGGGTAGCGGGAATTCCAATGAGCAGTTCTTC. Protein sequence: CSGRGSGNSNEQFF.

This clonotype was seen a handful of times. The chain combines TRBV7-2 with TRBJ1-4, with D perhaps TRBD1 (6 bases). The V gene lost 1 base and the J gene lost 8 bases, with 11 bases spanning the gap. CDR3 length: 14 amino acids. CDR1 SGHTA and CDR2 FQGNSA come from the germline V gene. The DNA for the CDR3 is TGTGCCAGCAGCTTAGACAGGGCACGAGAAAAACTGTTTTTT. Protein: CASSLDRAREKLFF.

About this clonotype: A read error may be the cause here, since a much bigger clone is one base away. The rearrangement links TRBV7-2 to TRBJ2-7, with 10 positions matching TRBD2. The V gene's germline CDR1 is SGHTA and CDR2 FQGNSA. The CDR3 sequence is 17 residues long. CDR3 bases: TGTGCCACCAGCCCCAAGGCGGGACTAGCGAGGTCCTACGAGCAGTACTTC. Translated, it gives CATSPKAGLARSYEQYF. The whole variable domain, filled in from reference TRBV7-2 and TRBJ2-7, reads GAGVSQSPSNKVTEKGKDVELRCDPISGHTALYWYRQSLGQGLEFLIYFQGNSAPDKSGLPSDRFSAERTGGSVSTLTIQRTQQEDSAVYLCATSPKAGLARSYEQYFGPGTRLTVT.

The chain has TRBV28 and TRBJ2-5, with D unclear. The CDR3 extends over 13 amino acids. V was pared by 5 bases and J by 7 bases, with 14 bases between. Germline values: CDR1 MDHEN, CDR2 SYDVKM. For the CDR3, the DNA is TGTGCCAGCAGTCCTGCCCTTCCGGGGACCCAGTACTTC. As protein: CASSPALPGTQYF.

The genes are TRBV28 and TRBJ1-2; D is uncertain. V gave up 2 bases and J gave up 10 bases, with 23 bases separating them. The length of the CDR3 is 16 residues. Germline V CDR1 and CDR2: MDHEN, SYDVKM. The CDR3 loop reads CASSLRIVRPHTDYTF. Here the CDR3 DNA reads TGTGCCAGCAGTTTAAGAATAGTTCGGCCGCATACCGACTACACCTTC.

The rearrangement uses TRBV3-1 and TRBJ2-6; 7 bases map to TRBD2. CDR3 size: 22 residues. V was clipped by 0 bases and J by 0 bases; unmatched bases: 17. The germline V gene has CDR1 LGHDT and CDR2 YNNKEL (reference sequence). CDR3 nucleotides: TGTGCCAGCAGCCAAGATGGAGGGACCCCGTGGGGGGGGGACTCTGGGGCCAACGTCCTGACTTTC. Residues: CASSQDGGTPWGGDSGANVLTF.

The chain couples TRBV7-9 to TRBJ1-1, with no clear D. V was cut by 2 bases and J by 8 bases, with 12 bases left in between. Germline CDR1 SEHNR, CDR2 FQNEAQ (reference sequence). This CDR3 region has 13 residues. CDR3 region: CASSLLGQREAFF. The CDR3 coding sequence is TGTGCCAGCAGCTTACTAGGGCAGAGGGAAGCTTTCTTT.

The chain combines TRBV4-1 with TRBJ1-2; 9 bases are a match to TRBD1. CDR3 length: 16 residues. CDR1 is MGHRA and CDR2 is YSYEKL in the germline V gene. J lost 5 bases, V lost 2 bases, and 9 bases had no gene match. The CDR3 coding sequence is TGCGCCAGCAGCCAATCCGGGACAGGGACTCTTTATGGCTACACCTTC. This translates into CASSQSGTGTLYGYTF.

This clonotype was recorded at least ten times. This chain joins TRBV14 and TRBJ2-5; D may correspond to TRBD1 or TRBD2 (6 bases each). The CDR3 extends over 17 amino acids. Germline V gene lookup returns CDR1 SGHDN and CDR2 FVKESK. V lost 0 bases and J 2 bases, leaving 16 bases between the germline ends. CDR3: CASSQDWAGEDQETQYF. The CDR3 DNA reads as TGTGCCAGCAGCCAAGATTGGGCAGGGGAGGATCAAGAGACCCAGTACTTC.

This chain joins TRBV19 and TRBJ1-2, with 7 nucleotides matching TRBD1. Germline assignment: CDR1 LNHDA and CDR2 SQIVND (reference sequence). V lost 7 bases and J lost 5; bases outside the gene matches: 10. CDR3 length: 14 amino acids. The CDR3: CASIEVRDRYGYTF. The DNA of the CDR3 is TGTGCCAGTATCGAGGTCCGGGACAGATATGGCTACACCTTC.

J is TRBJ1-2 and V is TRBV5-1, with 7 positions matching TRBD1. CDR1 and CDR2 (germline): SGHRS, YFSETQ. The CDR3 is 14 amino acids. V lost 5 bases, J lost 4 bases, and 8 bases stayed unmatched. The CDR3 bases are TGCGCCAGCAGTTACGGACAGGCGATCTATGGCTACACCTTC. Its protein product is CASSYGQAIYGYTF. The full variable domain, completed using reference TRBV5-1 and TRBJ1-2, is KAGVTQTPRYLIKTRGQQVTLSCSPISGHRSVSWYQQTPGQGLQFLFEYFSETQRNKGNFPGRFSGRQFSNSRSEMNVSTLELGDSALYLCASSYGQAIYGYTFGSGTRLTVV.